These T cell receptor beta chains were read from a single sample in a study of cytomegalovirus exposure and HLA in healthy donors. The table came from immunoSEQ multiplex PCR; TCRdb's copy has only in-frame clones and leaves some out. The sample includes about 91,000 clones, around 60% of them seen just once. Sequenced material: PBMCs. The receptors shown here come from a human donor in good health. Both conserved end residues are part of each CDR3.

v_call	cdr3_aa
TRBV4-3	CASSQEAGAKNIQYF
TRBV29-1	CSVAGDNSPLHF
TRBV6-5	CASSPQTGRQETQYF
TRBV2	CASSYDRGGNQPQHF
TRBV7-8	CASSPGHRYGYTF
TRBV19	CASSIEGGSRPYNEQFF
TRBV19	CASKGANTEAFF
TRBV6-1	CASSRDNFGYTF
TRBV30	CAWSSAGGPYEQYF
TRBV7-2	CASGGAGGSGYTF
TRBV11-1	CASSPRVSTEAFF
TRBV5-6	CASSYRTGGQETQYF
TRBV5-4	CASSQTSGGNLNEQFF
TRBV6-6	CASSTSGGPNEQFF
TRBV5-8	CASSFLYRGGTGELFF
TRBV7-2	CASSLVLETQYF
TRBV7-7	CASTPGGRGTGELFF
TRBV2	CASSPLRDRGDEQYF
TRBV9	CASSVATYHRVGANTGELFF
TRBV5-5	CASSLRGSGNTIYF
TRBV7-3	CASSLDPAGRGTGELFF
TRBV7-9	CASSPMWDRKPPVIEQYF
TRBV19	CASSIGGPNEQYF
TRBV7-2	CASRQGYGTEAFF
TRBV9	CASSPGQGANEAFF
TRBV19	CASRSPRGNSPLHF
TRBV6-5	CASSYSNQGDYGYTF
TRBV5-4	CASSLSGTPLGGYTF
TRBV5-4	CASSLRRTGDYGYTF
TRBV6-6	CASSYGRGREKLFF
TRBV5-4	CASSRDRGLGGEQYF
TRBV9	CASSGQGPSNYGYTF
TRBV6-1	CASRTSGLNTEAFF
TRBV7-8	CASSPRGSYGYTF
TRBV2	CASSTRTSGGATYF
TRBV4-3	CASSPQPRTGTYEQYF
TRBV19	CATGTSGEGGYEQYF
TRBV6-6	CASSYSARGGNYGYTF
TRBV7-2	CASSQSQRGTDTQYF
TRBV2	CASSAPSGGANVLTF
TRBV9	CASSVSTANTEAFF
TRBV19	CASSSQGVPYEQYF
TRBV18	CAGSPPLPGSYEQYF
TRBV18	CASSPPVAYEQFF
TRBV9	CASSVDRGVNTEAFF
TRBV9	CASSVGPSGVRGYNEQFF
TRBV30	CAWSRQTTHEQYF
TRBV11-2	CASSPRTGLNTEAFF
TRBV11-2	CASSLDATGTSQETQYF
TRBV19	CASSIWGQGRQTQYF
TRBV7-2	CASSFSPQYGYTF
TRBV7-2	CASSHFTSGAYEQYF
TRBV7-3	CASSSRLAGAGELFF